The sequence of this TCR beta chain was determined in a study of vaccination and CD4 T cells after COVID-19. On the study more broadly: The convalescents comprised six males and four females, two of them Hispanic. Blood was drawn a median around 70 days post second dose, range 14 to 241.

Trimming stripped 7 bases from V and 3 bases from J, with 16 bases between. This CDR3 is 15 amino acids long. The germline gives CDR1 SNHLY, CDR2 FYNNEI. Time point denoted: late sampling 161 to 241 days after vaccination in three convalescent patients. Positive SARS-CoV-2 PCR tests in convalescent patients dated from March to December 2020, pre-Alpha, Beta and Delta. TCRdb re-derived calls from the PCR reads in MiXCR, one entry per CDR3 protein. The sample shows 30,000 to 40,000 distinct CDR3 sequences, around 33% of them seen only once. Overall study findings and caveats: Researchers report that 304 of 307 vaccine-specific clones in convalescent patients proved spike mono-reactive.

This clonotype was detected a few times. Its antigen is currently unknown. The specimen was CD4+ T cells from blood, collected about 7 months after SARS-CoV-2 vaccination. This sequence was found in a human donor who had recovered from COVID-19. V gene TRBV2 combines with J gene TRBJ2-4; TRBD1 might be the D (5 bases). CDR3 region: CASTAGQGNKNIQYF. CDR3 DNA: TGTGCCAGCACGGCTGGGCAGGGCAACAAAAACATTCAGTACTTC.